The clone carrying this T cell receptor beta chain was recorded at least ten times. This sample was included in a study of neurological immune-mediated disorders. The cDNA came from 5'RACE with 10-nucleotide random UMIs. TCRdb reprocessed the 5' RACE reads via MiXCR and lists one record per CDR3 protein. This table has roughly 100,000 distinct CDR3 sequences, 3% to 4.5% appearing once. The sequence derives from a woman aged 18-35 years with multiple sclerosis. Sequenced sample: PBMCs.

This CDR3 reads CASSSRDRTSYNSPLHF. The DNA of the CDR3 is TGTGCCAGCAGTAGCCGGGACCGAACCTCCTATAATTCACCCCTCCACTTT. The chain links TRBV6-1 to TRBJ1-6, with D possibly being TRBD1 (5 bases). V was cut by 5 bases and J by 0 bases, with 14 bases left in between. The CDR3 length is 17 residues. The V gene's germline CDR1 is MNHNS and CDR2 SASEGT.